This is a list of T cell receptor beta chains from one sample in a study of breast tumors, draining lymph nodes, adjacent tissues. TCRdb analysed the multiplex PCR reads with MiXCR anew, one entry per CDR3 protein. The sample contains about 47,000 distinct CDR3 sequences, roughly 24% of which appear only once. Sequences were obtained from breast tumor tissue. These receptors were taken from a female donor with breast cancer. Some clones in this sample may be carry-over from other donors' samples. Each CDR3 is given with its conserved first and last residue. The D gene is left open where the match is weak. Size tells how often a clone was seen (once, few, many) or the class of an expanded clone, and some rows leave it out.

TRBV28	TRBJ2-3	.	TRBD2	CASSQAQREGVDTQYF	TGTGCCAGCTCCCAGGCCCAGCGGGAGGGCGTGGATACGCAGTATTTT
TRBV9	TRBJ2-5	many	TRBD2	CASSVVPSGGAGETQYF	TGTGCCAGCAGCGTAGTGCCTAGCGGGGGGGCCGGAGAGACCCAGTACTTC
TRBV2	TRBJ1-2	many	.	CASSETSYGYTF	TGTGCCAGCAGTGAGACATCCTATGGCTACACCTTC
TRBV2	TRBJ2-5	many	.	CASKEALKETQYF	TGTGCCAGCAAAGAAGCCCTTAAAGAGACCCAGTACTTC
TRBV5-1	TRBJ2-3	many	TRBD2	CASSLVVSGGAGDTQYF	TGCGCCAGCAGCTTGGTCGTAAGCGGGGGGGCCGGAGATACGCAGTATTTT
TRBV20-1	TRBJ2-5	many	TRBD2	CSARDKNGGALRETQYF	TGCAGTGCTAGAGACAAAAACGGGGGGGCGTTAAGGGAGACCCAGTACTTC
TRBV18	TRBJ2-7	many	.	CASSPETEQYF	TGTGCCAGCTCACCAGAGACCGAGCAGTACTTC
TRBV5-1	TRBJ1-6	many	.	CASSLGQINSPLHF	TGCGCCAGCAGCTTAGGACAGATTAATTCACCCCTCCACTTT
TRBV19	TRBJ2-3	.	.	CASSIGEVADTQYF	TGTGCCAGTAGTATCGGGGAGGTTGCAGATACGCAGTATTTT
TRBV12-3/TRBV12-4	TRBJ1-6	many	.	CASSFLQARAPLHF	TGTGCCAGCAGTTTCTTACAGGCCAGGGCACCCCTCCACTTT
TRBV15	TRBJ2-5	many	TRBD2	CATSRLAGETQYF	TGTGCCACCAGCAGACTAGCGGGAGAGACCCAGTACTTC
TRBV9	TRBJ1-1	.	.	CASSNPNLSGGFNTEAFF	TGTGCCAGCAGCAATCCCAACCTCTCGGGGGGGTTCAACACTGAAGCTTTCTTT
TRBV5-8	TRBJ2-7	large	TRBD1	CASSRGQHLIYEQYF	TGTGCCAGCAGCCGGGGACAGCATCTAATCTACGAGCAGTACTTC
TRBV12-3/TRBV12-4	TRBJ2-7	few	.	CASSQGFKDEQYF	TGTGCCAGCAGTCAGGGTTTCAAAGACGAGCAGTACTTC
TRBV5-6	TRBJ1-6	many	.	CASSLRLAGRSPLHF	TGTGCCAGCAGCTTGCGGTTGGCAGGGCGATCACCCCTCCACTTT
TRBV2	TRBJ1-6	many	.	CASVEGVPYNSPLHF	TGTGCCAGCGTAGAAGGGGTGCCCTATAATTCACCCCTCCACTTT
TRBV6-1	TRBJ2-1	many	TRBD2	CASSLLAGGHDEQFF	TGTGCCAGCAGTCTCCTAGCGGGGGGGCACGATGAGCAGTTCTTC
TRBV28	TRBJ1-6	few	.	CASSFLAGGSYNSPLHF	.
TRBV6-1	TRBJ2-7	many	TRBD2	CASRLAGATYEQYF	TGTGCCAGCAGGCTAGCGGGGGCGACCTACGAGCAGTACTTC
TRBV27	TRBJ1-5	few	.	CASSLVGPRGPQHF	TGTGCCAGCAGTTTAGTCGGACCTCGGGGACCCCAGCATTTT
TRBV5-6	TRBJ2-7	medium-sized	TRBD1	CASSLAGTGVGEQYF	TGTGCCAGCAGCTTGGCCGGGACAGGGGTAGGCGAGCAGTACTTC
TRBV5-8	TRBJ1-2	many	.	CASSPDRYGYTF	TGTGCCAGCAGCCCGGACCGGTATGGCTACACCTTC
TRBV20-1	TRBJ2-3	many	TRBD2	CSARDRGLAGGPLSADTQYF	TGCAGTGCTAGAGATAGGGGACTAGCGGGAGGGCCTCTCAGCGCAGATACGCAGTATTTT
TRBV28	TRBJ2-5	.	TRBD1	CASSSLGQGGETQYF	TGTGCCAGCAGCTCCCTCGGACAGGGGGGAGAGACCCAGTACTTC
TRBV20-1	TRBJ2-7	many	TRBD1	CSARDYRDRGTYEQYF	TGCAGTGCTAGAGATTATAGGGACAGGGGCACCTACGAGCAGTACTTC
TRBV12-3/TRBV12-4	TRBJ2-3	many	TRBD2	CASRETSGTQYF	TGTGCCAGCAGGGAGACTAGCGGAACGCAGTATTTT
TRBV5-1	TRBJ1-3	many	.	CASSLETAPGNTIYF	TGCGCCAGCAGCTTGGAGACAGCACCTGGAAACACCATATATTTT
TRBV4-1	TRBJ1-2	many	.	CASREGDYGYTF	TGCGCCAGCAGGGAAGGGGACTATGGCTACACCTTC
TRBV18	TRBJ2-3	many	.	CASSRVLSTDTQYF	TGTGCCAGCTCAAGGGTTCTCAGCACAGATACGCAGTATTTT
TRBV7-6	TRBJ2-7	few	.	CASSLAPGSEQYF	TGTGCCAGCAGCTTAGCGCCCGGGAGCGAGCAGTACTTC
TRBV6-4	TRBJ2-3	many	.	CASSDSAVGADTQYF	TGTGCCAGCAGTGACTCTGCGGTTGGGGCAGATACGCAGTATTTT
TRBV28	TRBJ2-7	many	.	CASSLYSGDEQYF	TGTGCCAGCAGTCTCTACTCTGGGGACGAGCAGTACTTC
TRBV5-6	TRBJ2-1	many	TRBD2	CASSFGLANYNEQFF	TGTGCCAGCAGCTTCGGACTAGCGAATTACAATGAGCAGTTCTTC
TRBV2	TRBJ2-2	many	.	CASSEFGTNTGELFF	TGTGCCAGCAGTGAATTCGGGACAAACACCGGGGAGCTGTTTTTT
TRBV20-1	TRBJ1-2	many	.	CSASWPGVYGYTF	TGCAGTGCTAGTTGGCCAGGGGTATATGGCTACACCTTC
TRBV11-2	TRBJ1-5	many	.	CASSLETGAAQHF	TGTGCCAGCAGCTTAGAAACTGGTGCGGCCCAGCATTTT
TRBV4-1	TRBJ2-5	many	.	CASSQPLTGRQETQYF	TGCGCCAGCAGCCAACCACTGACAGGCCGGCAAGAGACCCAGTACTTC
TRBV4-1	TRBJ2-7	many	.	CASSNLDGVREQYF	TGCGCCAGCAGCAACCTCGACGGGGTGAGGGAGCAGTACTTC
TRBV12-3/TRBV12-4	TRBJ2-1	many	TRBD1	CASSFRTGGVEQFF	TGTGCCAGCAGTTTTCGGACAGGGGGAGTTGAGCAGTTCTTC
TRBV6-6	TRBJ2-7	many	.	CASSYSPRTEQYF	TGTGCCAGCAGTTACAGTCCCCGTACCGAGCAGTACTTC
TRBV9	TRBJ2-7	many	.	CASSPLYGTSYEQYF	TGTGCCAGCAGCCCCCTATACGGCACTTCCTACGAGCAGTACTTC
TRBV20-1	TRBJ1-5	many	.	CSVRWGQGGPQHF	TGCAGTGTGCGGTGGGGCCAGGGTGGGCCCCAGCATTTT
TRBV4-1	TRBJ2-7	many	TRBD1	CASSQEPGGIEQYF	TGCGCCAGCAGCCAAGAACCAGGGGGAATCGAGCAGTACTTC
TRBV10-2	TRBJ2-3	many	TRBD2	CASGDIAGKSLDTQYF	TGCGCCAGCGGGGACATAGCGGGGAAATCCTTAGATACGCAGTATTTT
TRBV5-6	TRBJ1-2	many	TRBD1	CASAGTGGLVAF	TGTGCCAGCGCCGGGACAGGGGGCCTTGTAGCCTTC
TRBV9	TRBJ2-6	many	TRBD2	CASSEPRGALAGANVLTF	TGTGCCAGCAGCGAGCCGCGGGGGGCTTTAGCTGGGGCCAACGTCCTGACTTTC
TRBV4-2	TRBJ2-3	many	.	CASSQAEGGIRTDTQYF	TGTGCCAGCAGCCAAGCCGAAGGGGGGATCCGCACAGATACGCAGTATTTT
TRBV14	TRBJ2-5	few	TRBD2	CASNQKAGGAPETQYF	TGTGCCAGCAACCAGAAAGCGGGAGGAGCTCCAGAGACCCAGTACTTC
TRBV5-6	TRBJ2-2	many	.	CASSPAANGELFF	TGTGCCAGCAGCCCAGCGGCCAACGGGGAGCTGTTTTTT
TRBV6-4	TRBJ1-2	many	.	CASSPTGRYGYTF	TGTGCCAGCAGCCCTACAGGGCGCTATGGCTACACCTTC
TRBV6-6	TRBJ1-6	.	.	CATSVGGEVRNSPLHF	TGTGCCACCTCGGTCGGAGGGGAGGTTCGAAATTCACCCCTCCACTTT
TRBV12-3/TRBV12-4	TRBJ2-1	many	.	CASSLAHYEQFF	TGTGCCAGCAGTTTAGCCCACTATGAGCAGTTCTTC
TRBV4-2	TRBJ2-2	many	.	CASSQDYRRGSTGELFF	TGTGCCAGCAGCCAAGATTACCGGAGAGGGTCGACCGGGGAGCTGTTTTTT
TRBV6-2/TRBV6-3	TRBJ1-2	many	.	CASSYDYAAYGYTF	TGTGCCAGCAGTTATGACTACGCGGCTTATGGCTACACCTTC
TRBV5-1	TRBJ2-3	many	TRBD2	CASSLGRLAGTDTQYF	TGCGCCAGCAGCTTGGGTCGGCTAGCGGGGACAGATACGCAGTATTTT
TRBV7-3	TRBJ2-7	.	.	CASSLSDKGNYEQCF	TGTGCCAGCAGCTTAAGTGATAAAGGCAACTACGAGCAGTGCTTC